A single TCR beta chain is shown here with its context. The data were taken from a study of blood T cell repertoires in COVID-19. Study-level information: The United States, Italy and Spain were the sources of the acute and convalescent COVID-19 samples.

As processed by the authors: The authors estimated nucleated cell counts from reference gene primer amplification. Profiling relied on immunoSEQ multiplex PCR, and the TCRdb table lists in-frame clones only, not all of them. V, J and clone size are taken as reported in that table, and D and trimming were inferred from the DNA itself. This table has around 70,000 clones, 82% appearing once. Germline V gene lookup returns CDR1 LGHNA and CDR2 YSLEER. There are 15 residues in the CDR3. V lost 4 bases to trimming and J lost 6 bases, with 15 bases between them. This sequence was found in a man aged 60 to 69 with acute or convalescent COVID-19. The sequenced material came from peripheral blood. This chain connects TRBV4-3 to TRBJ2-2; a weak D match, TRBD2 (7 bases). CDR3 DNA sequence: TGCGCCAGCAGCCGCGAGAGGGGGGGGCCCGGGGAGCTGTTTTTT. Residues: CASSRERGGPGELFF.